Each of the 2 T cell receptor beta chains below was sequenced from the same sample in a study of T cell repertoires in cytomegalovirus infection. TCRdb fed the reads into MiXCR, producing one record per CDR3 protein. Of 200,000 to 300,000 distinct CDR3 sequences in the sample, roughly 13% were seen once. Sample: PBMCs. The receptors were sampled from a human donor in good health (CMV status not recorded). Some clones in this sample may be carry-over from other donors' samples.

This sequence joins TRBV3-1 and TRBJ2-1, with 14 bases fitting TRBD2. The CDR3 runs to 17 residues. Germline trimming cut 2 bases from V and 8 bases from J; bases unmatched to any gene: 8. From germline, CDR1 is LGHDT and CDR2 YNNKEL (reference sequence). The CDR3, as DNA: TGTGCCAGCAGCCAATTCAGACTAGCGGGGGGGTACGATGAGCAGTTCTTC. It codes for CASSQFRLAGGYDEQFF.

This clonotype was counted ten times or more. The chain combines TRBV7-9 with TRBJ2-6, with D possibly being TRBD2 (5 bases). Per germline, CDR1 SEHNR and CDR2 FQNEAQ (reference sequence). This CDR3 is 16 amino acids long. V was shortened by 8 bases and J by 2 bases, with 16 bases between the two germline ends. The CDR3 loop is CASPPAGAPGANVLTF. CDR3 coding DNA: TGTGCCAGCCCTCCCGCGGGCGCTCCTGGGGCCAACGTCCTGACTTTC.